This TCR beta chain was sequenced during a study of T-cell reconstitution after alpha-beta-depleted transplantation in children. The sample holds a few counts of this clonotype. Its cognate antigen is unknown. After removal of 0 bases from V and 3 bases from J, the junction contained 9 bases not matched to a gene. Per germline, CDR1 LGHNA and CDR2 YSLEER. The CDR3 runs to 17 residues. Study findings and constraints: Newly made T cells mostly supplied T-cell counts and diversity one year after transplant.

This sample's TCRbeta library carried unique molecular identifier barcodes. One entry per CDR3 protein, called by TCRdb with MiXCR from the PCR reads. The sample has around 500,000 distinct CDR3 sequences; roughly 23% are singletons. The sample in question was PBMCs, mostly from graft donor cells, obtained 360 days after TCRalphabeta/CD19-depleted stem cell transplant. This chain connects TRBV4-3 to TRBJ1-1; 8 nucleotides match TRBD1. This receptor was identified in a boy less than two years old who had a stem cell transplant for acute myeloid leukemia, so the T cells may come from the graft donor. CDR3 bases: TGCGCCAGCAGCCAAGATGGGCCGGGACAGGTTTACACTGAAGCTTTCTTT. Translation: CASSQDGPGQVYTEAFF.